The clone carrying this T cell receptor (beta chain) was detected only once. The antigen is not known. V was clipped by 8 bases and J by 2 bases; unmatched bases: 7. The V gene's germline CDR1 is MNHNS and CDR2 SASEGT. The CDR3 consists of 14 residues. This record comes from a study of beta chain features in type 1 diabetes. Overall study findings and caveats: Shortening of TCRB CDR3s, moderate but significant, appeared in all four CD4+ subsets of Type 1 diabetes patients. Type 1 diabetes patients had fewer VDJ junction insertions and more deletions. Naive, central memory and Treg TCRB repertoires appeared more alike in patients than in healthy donors. Since sequencing was performed on cDNA, cells with high TCR expression could be over-represented.

The authors reverse transcribed all of the isolated RNA, so sequencing captured expressed TCRB transcripts. Clones were sequenced by immunoSEQ multiplex PCR, and TCRdb holds only the in-frame ones, with some missing. This sample has around 14,000 clones, with around 77% found just once. Material: stem cell memory CD4+ T cells from blood. This receptor was obtained from a woman between 18 and 30 years old with type 1 diabetes. V usage is TRBV6-1 and J usage is TRBJ1-2, with TRBD1 matching over 8 bases. In nucleotides, the CDR3 is TGTGCCAGCTCTTTGGGACAGGCCAACTATGGCTACACCTTC. This encodes CASSLGQANYGYTF.